This TCR beta chain was recorded in a study of T cell changes during pregnancy in multiple sclerosis. Clones were read by immunoSEQ multiplex PCR, and TCRdb kept only the in-frame ones, dropping some. This sample has fewer than 70,000 clones, with roughly 90% found just once. The length of the CDR3 is 15 residues. With V trimmed by 5 bases and J by 3 bases, 3 bases remained unmatched. CDR1 and CDR2 from the germline V gene are SGHAT and FQNNGV. The V call is TRBV11-2, the J call TRBJ2-3, with 12 bases lining up with TRBD2. The receptor's source is a female donor with multiple sclerosis, enrolled in a pregnancy study. Sequenced material: peripheral blood, taken in the second trimester of pregnancy. The CDR3: CASSGGTSGTDTQYF. For the CDR3, the DNA is TGTGCCAGCAGCGGGGGGACTAGCGGGACAGATACGCAGTATTTT.